The 18 T cell receptor beta chains in this list originate from one sample, sequenced in a study of Ad26.COV2.S vaccination and SARS-CoV-2 variants. The treatment: around 19 received Ad26.COV2.S at low or high dose, single or two shots; about 5 received placebo; per-sample allocation not given. The investigators took samples on day 63 after the first vaccine or placebo injection. Generated by immunoSEQ multiplex PCR, the TCRdb table keeps only in-frame clones and is missing some. The repertoire holds over 400,000 clones, with roughly 90% as singletons. This specimen consisted of peripheral blood, obtained in a trial of Ad26.COV2.S vaccine versus placebo. The origin of the receptors is a person aged 18-60 years who received the Ad26.COV2.S COVID-19 vaccine or a placebo.

V usage is TRBV9 and J usage is TRBJ1-6; D is unresolved. The CDR3 sequence is 15 residues long. V lost 2 bases and J lost 8, with 14 bases in between. Germline CDR1 is SGDLS and CDR2 is YYNGEE. The CDR3 is CASSVRGRRDSPLHF. The CDR3 bases are TGTGCCAGCAGCGTCCGTGGCAGGCGCGATTCACCCCTCCACTTT.

The rearrangement uses TRBV7-6 and TRBJ2-1, with D possibly matching TRBD2 (5 bases). CDR3 length: 13 amino acids. Deletions cut 3 bases from V and 5 bases from J, with 8 bases between. CDR1 is SGHVS and CDR2 is FNYEAQ in the germline V gene. CDR3 loop: CASSLLLDNEQFF. As DNA, the CDR3 is TGTGCCAGCAGCTTGCTACTAGACAATGAGCAGTTCTTC.

V and J are TRBV5-6 and TRBJ2-1; 7 nucleotides agree with TRBD1. V gave up 3 bases and J gave up 6 bases; unmatched junction bases: 0. CDR1 is SGHDT and CDR2 is YYEEEE in the germline V gene. CDR3 length: 12 amino acids. The CDR3 is CASSWTGNEQFF. CDR3 bases: TGTGCCAGCAGCTGGACAGGCAATGAGCAGTTCTTC.

The V gene is TRBV7-2, the J gene TRBJ2-5; 7 bases line up with TRBD2. The J segment lost 4 bases and the V segment lost 3 bases, leaving 5 bases of the junction unmatched. Per germline, CDR1 SGHTA and CDR2 FQGNSA. This CDR3 region has 14 residues. For the CDR3, the DNA is TGTGCCAGCAGCTTGGGAGCGGGGAGAGAGACCCAGTACTTC. This codes for CASSLGAGRETQYF.

The chain uses TRBV10-2 and TRBJ1-4, with unresolved D. V lost 4 bases, J lost 4 bases, and 16 bases lay in between. Germline lookup yields CDR1 WSHSY and CDR2 SAAADI. The CDR3 runs to 16 residues. The CDR3 DNA reads as TGCGCCAGCAGTGTAACACTTACCGGCTATAATGAAAAACTGTTTTTT. Its translation is CASSVTLTGYNEKLFF.

The chain has TRBV15 and TRBJ2-7; 10 positions agree with TRBD1. Trimming removed 5 bases from V and 3 bases from J; junction bases left unmatched: 10. The CDR3 consists of 16 residues. CDR1 and CDR2 (germline): LNHNV, YYDKDF (reference sequence). CDR3 sequence (DNA): TGTGCCACCAGCGGGGGGTGGGACAGGGGCGTCTACGAGCAGTACTTC. This sequence encodes CATSGGWDRGVYEQYF.

This sequence joins TRBV7-2 and TRBJ1-2; D perhaps matches TRBD1 (6 bases). V was shortened by 0 bases and J by 12 bases, with 17 bases between the two germline ends. This CDR3 spans 14 amino acids. Looked up from germline, CDR1 is SGHTA and CDR2 is FQGNSA. The CDR3 protein is CASSLARDTLVDTF. The DNA of the CDR3 is TGTGCCAGCAGCTTAGCCCGGGACACCCTTGTCGACACCTTC.

The rearrangement links TRBV3-1 (or the pseudogene TRBV3-2) to TRBJ1-1; no definite D call. The germline V gene encodes CDR1 LGHDT and CDR2 YNNKEL (reference sequence). Trimming pared 2 bases from V and 0 bases from J, leaving 7 bases between. CDR3 length: 14 amino acids. The CDR3 coding sequence is TGTGCCAGCAGCCAACATTCGCTGAACACTGAAGCTTTCTTT. It encodes CASSQHSLNTEAFF.

The CDR3 protein is CASSTTGDNQPQHF. As DNA, the CDR3 is TGTGCCAGCAGTACGACAGGGGACAATCAGCCCCAGCATTTT. The V call is TRBV2, the J call TRBJ1-5, with 8 bases aligning to TRBD1. The V gene end was trimmed by 5 bases and the J gene end by 3 bases; junction bases not matched to a gene: 3. The CDR3 runs to 14 residues. Germline lookup yields CDR1 SNHLY and CDR2 FYNNEI.

The chain links TRBV6-5 to TRBJ2-7, with TRBD1 identical over 8 bases. Germline V gene lookup returns CDR1 MNHEY and CDR2 SVGAGI. J lost 2 bases, V lost 6 bases, and 6 bases had no gene match. The CDR3 extends over 14 amino acids. CDR3 in DNA: TGTGCCAGCAGAGAGGGGACAGGAACCTACGAGCAGTACTTC. Translated: CASREGTGTYEQYF.

The CDR3 DNA sequence: TGTGCCTGGAGTTCCCTCGGCTACACCTTC. This codes for CAWSSLGYTF. The chain carries TRBV30 and TRBJ1-2, with D unclear. The germline gives CDR1 GTSNPN, CDR2 SVGIG (reference sequence). Trimming pared 2 bases from V and 8 bases from J, leaving 6 bases between. This CDR3 region has 10 residues. The variable domain in full, with the rest retrieved from reference TRBV30 and TRBJ1-2, is SQTIHQWPATLVQPVGSPLSLECTVEGTSNPNLYWYRQAAGRGLQLLFYSVGIGQISSEVPQNLSASRPQDRQFILSSKKLLLSDSGFYLCAWSSLGYTFGSGTRLTVV.

V gene TRBV29-1 combines with J gene TRBJ1-2; no firm D call. Germline loops: CDR1 SQVTM, CDR2 ANQGSEA. V was pared by 4 bases and J by 2 bases, with 14 bases between. This CDR3 region has 14 residues. CDR3 sequence (DNA): TGCAGCGTTGTCATCGCCGAGAGGAACTATGGCTACACCTTC. This codes for CSVVIAERNYGYTF.

This chain joins TRBV5-1 and TRBJ2-5; D call uncertain. CDR3 length equals 14 residues. CDR1 and CDR2 from the germline V gene are SGHRS and YFSETQ. V lost 4 bases to trimming and J lost 2 bases, with 12 bases between them. The CDR3 DNA is TGCGCCAGCAGCCTGCGGACGGATCAAGAGACCCAGTACTTC. Its protein is CASSLRTDQETQYF.

The rearrangement uses TRBV10-1 and TRBJ2-6; D perhaps matches TRBD1 (6 bases). CDR1 and CDR2 from the germline V gene are WNHNN and SYGVQD (reference sequence). The CDR3 runs to 15 residues. The V and J ends lost 6 bases and 1 base respectively, with 10 bases between them. Here the CDR3 reads CASRYRASGANVLTF. DNA of the CDR3: TGCGCCAGCAGATACAGGGCGTCTGGGGCCAACGTCCTGACTTTC.

This chain uses TRBV28 with TRBJ2-2; weak D call: TRBD1 (6 bases). The CDR3 length is 16 residues. V was cut by 2 bases and J by 6 bases, with 16 bases left in between. The germline V gene has CDR1 MDHEN and CDR2 SYDVKM. This CDR3 is CASSLAGAQRAGELFF. For the CDR3, the DNA is TGTGCCAGCAGTTTAGCAGGGGCCCAGAGGGCCGGGGAGCTGTTTTTT.

This clone was detected only once. The chain links TRBV10-2 to TRBJ1-3; D may be TRBD1 (5 bases). The V end lost 0 bases, the J end lost 5 bases, and 11 bases lay between the germline ends. The germline V gene encodes CDR1 WSHSY and CDR2 SAAADI. This CDR3 is 15 amino acids long. Written as DNA, the CDR3 is TGCGCCAGCAGTGAGTCCCGGGACCCCCGAAACACCATATATTTT. Translation: CASSESRDPRNTIYF.

The chain uses TRBV11-2 and TRBJ1-2; D perhaps matches TRBD1 (5 bases). Deletions cut 7 bases from V and 0 bases from J, with 12 bases between. There are 14 residues in the CDR3. From germline, CDR1 is SGHAT and CDR2 FQNNGV. CDR3 coding DNA: TGTGCCAGCAACTCATTGGGGGCTAACTATGGCTACACCTTC. Its protein is CASNSLGANYGYTF.

The gene calls are TRBV5-4 and TRBJ2-1; D is unclear. V shed 2 bases and J shed 6 bases, with 12 bases lying between them. This CDR3 has 14 amino acids. The V gene's germline CDR1 is SGHNT and CDR2 YYREEE (reference sequence). CDR3 sequence (DNA): TGTGCCAGCAGCTTAGGAATCAGCCTCAATGAGCAGTTCTTC. This gives the protein CASSLGISLNEQFF.